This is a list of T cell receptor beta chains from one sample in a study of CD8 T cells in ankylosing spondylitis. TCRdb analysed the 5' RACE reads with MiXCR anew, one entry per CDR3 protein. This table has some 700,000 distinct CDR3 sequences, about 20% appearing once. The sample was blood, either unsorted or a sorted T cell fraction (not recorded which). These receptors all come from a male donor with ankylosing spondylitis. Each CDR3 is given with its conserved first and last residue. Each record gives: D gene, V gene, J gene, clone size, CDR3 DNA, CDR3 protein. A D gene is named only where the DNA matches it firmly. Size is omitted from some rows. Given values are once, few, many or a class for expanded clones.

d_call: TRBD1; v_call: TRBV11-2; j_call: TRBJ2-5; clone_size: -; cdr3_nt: TGTGCCAGCAGCAATACAGGGGTCGAGACCCAGTACTTC; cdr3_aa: CASSNTGVETQYF
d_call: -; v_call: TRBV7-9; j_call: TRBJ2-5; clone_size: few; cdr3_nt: TGTGCCAGCAGCTTAGTACCCCCCGAACACCAAGAGACCCAGTACTTC; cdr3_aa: CASSLVPPEHQETQYF
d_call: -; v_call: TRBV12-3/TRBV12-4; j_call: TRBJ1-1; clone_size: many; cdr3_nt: TGTGCCAGCAGCCCGGGACACAACACTGAAGCTTTCTTT; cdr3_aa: CASSPGHNTEAFF
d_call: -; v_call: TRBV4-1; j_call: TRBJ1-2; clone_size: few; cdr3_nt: TGCGCCAGCAGCCAAGATTCAGGGACTCTTGGGAATATTGGCTACACCTTC; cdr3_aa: CASSQDSGTLGNIGYTF
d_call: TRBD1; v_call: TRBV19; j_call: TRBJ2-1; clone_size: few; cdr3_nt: TGTGCCAGTAGTATAGACGGACAGGGTTGGGATGAGCAGTTCTTC; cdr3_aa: CASSIDGQGWDEQFF
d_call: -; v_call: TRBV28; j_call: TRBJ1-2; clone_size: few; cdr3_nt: TGTGCCAGCAGTTTATACAGGGAACAAGGCTACACCTTC; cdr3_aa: CASSLYREQGYTF
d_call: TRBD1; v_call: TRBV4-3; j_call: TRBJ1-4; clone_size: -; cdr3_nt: TGCGCCAGCAGCCACCTGACAGGGGGCGAGGAAAAACTGTTTTTT; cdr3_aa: CASSHLTGGEEKLFF
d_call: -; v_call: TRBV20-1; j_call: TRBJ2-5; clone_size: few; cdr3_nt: TGCAGTGCTAGAGCCCACCGGGACGGGTACCAAGAGACCCAGTACTTC; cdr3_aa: CSARAHRDGYQETQYF
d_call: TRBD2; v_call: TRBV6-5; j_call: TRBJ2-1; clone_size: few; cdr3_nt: TGTGCCAGCAGGCGGGGGTCAGAGCAGTTCTTC; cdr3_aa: CASRRGSEQFF
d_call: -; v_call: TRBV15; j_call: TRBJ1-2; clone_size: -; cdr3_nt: TGTGCCACCAGCAGACCCGGGACATCCTACTATGGCTACACCTTC; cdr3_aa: CATSRPGTSYYGYTF
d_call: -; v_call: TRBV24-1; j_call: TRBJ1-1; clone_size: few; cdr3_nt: TGTGCCACCAGTGATTTCCGGACAGATGAAGCTTTCTTT; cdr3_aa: CATSDFRTDEAFF
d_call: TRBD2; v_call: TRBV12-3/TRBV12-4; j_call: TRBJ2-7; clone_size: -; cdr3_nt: TGTGCCAGCACCCACCGGGGACTAGCGGGCGCCTACGAGCAGTACTTC; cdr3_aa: CASTHRGLAGAYEQYF
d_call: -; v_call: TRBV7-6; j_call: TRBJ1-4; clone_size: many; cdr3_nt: TGTGCCAGCAGCACGGGCCCCGAGGGGGGAAAACTGTTTTTT; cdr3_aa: CASSTGPEGGKLFF
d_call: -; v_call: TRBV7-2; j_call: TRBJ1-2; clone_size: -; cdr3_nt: TGTGCCAGCAGCCCCAAGGCAGGGCAGGTTGGCTACACCTTC; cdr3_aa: CASSPKAGQVGYTF
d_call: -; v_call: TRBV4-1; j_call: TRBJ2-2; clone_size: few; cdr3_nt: TGCGCCAGCAGCCAAGATCGTTCGGTACGGGGCGGGGAGCTGTTTTTT; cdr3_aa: CASSQDRSVRGGELFF
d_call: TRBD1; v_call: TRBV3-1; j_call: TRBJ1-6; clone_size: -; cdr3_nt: TGTGCCAGCAGCCACGGTCAGGGGGGGAGCTCCTATAATTCACCCCTCCACTTT; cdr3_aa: CASSHGQGGSSYNSPLHF
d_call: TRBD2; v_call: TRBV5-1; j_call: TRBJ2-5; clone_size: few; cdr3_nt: TGCGCCAGCAGCCGAGGGACTAGCGGATACCAAGAGACCCAGTACTTC; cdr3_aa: CASSRGTSGYQETQYF
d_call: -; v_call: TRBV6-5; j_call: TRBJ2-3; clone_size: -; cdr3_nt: TGTGCCAGCAGTTACTTCAGGGGCCCGGCGGATACGCAGTATTTT; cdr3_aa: CASSYFRGPADTQYF
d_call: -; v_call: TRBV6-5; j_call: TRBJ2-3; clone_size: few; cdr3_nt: TGTGCCAGCAGTTACTCGAGCTATAGGCCAGATACGCAGTATTTT; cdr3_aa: CASSYSSYRPDTQYF
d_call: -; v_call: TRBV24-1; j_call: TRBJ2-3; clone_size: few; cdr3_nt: TGTGCCACCAGTGACCCCCGGACAGTGCAAGATACGCAGTATTTT; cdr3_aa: CATSDPRTVQDTQYF
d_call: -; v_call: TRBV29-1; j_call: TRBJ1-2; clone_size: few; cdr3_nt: TGCAGCGTTGGGGGGGGGGTAATCAATGAAACTAACTATGGCTACACCTTC; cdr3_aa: CSVGGGVINETNYGYTF
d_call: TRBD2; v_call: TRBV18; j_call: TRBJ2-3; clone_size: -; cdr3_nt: TGTGCCAGCTCACCACGGACACTAGCGGGGGGCGGCACAGATACGCAGTATTTT; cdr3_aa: CASSPRTLAGGGTDTQYF
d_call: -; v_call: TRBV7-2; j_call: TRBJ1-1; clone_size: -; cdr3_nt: TGTGCCAGCAGCTTCGGAGTTCAGACTGAAGCTTTCTTT; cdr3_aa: CASSFGVQTEAFF
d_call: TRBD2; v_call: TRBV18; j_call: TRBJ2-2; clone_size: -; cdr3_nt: TGTGCCAGCTCACGACTACTAGCGGGAAACACCGGGGAGCTGTTTTTT; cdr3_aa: CASSRLLAGNTGELFF
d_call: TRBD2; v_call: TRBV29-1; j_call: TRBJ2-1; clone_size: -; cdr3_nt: TGCAGCGTTGACCGGGCTAGCGGGAGTTCTAATGAGCAGTTCTTC; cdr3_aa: CSVDRASGSSNEQFF
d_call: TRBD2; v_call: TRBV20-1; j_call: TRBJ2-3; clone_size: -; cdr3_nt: TGCAGTGCTAGAATCAGCGGGAGAGGTACAGATACGCAGTATTTT; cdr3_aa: CSARISGRGTDTQYF
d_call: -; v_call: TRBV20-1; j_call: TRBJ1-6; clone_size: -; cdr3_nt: TGCAGTGCTAGAGAGGACCGGATCGCGGCTTCACCCCTCCACTTT; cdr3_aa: CSAREDRIAASPLHF
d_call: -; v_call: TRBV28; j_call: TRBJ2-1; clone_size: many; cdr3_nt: TGTGCCAGCAGTTCTCCGGGGGCCTTAGCCAATGAGCAGTTCTTC; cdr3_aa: CASSSPGALANEQFF
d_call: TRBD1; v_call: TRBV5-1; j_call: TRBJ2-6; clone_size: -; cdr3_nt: TGCGCCAGCAGCTTGGTCCGGACAGGGGCCCCTGGGGCCAACGTCCTGACTTTC; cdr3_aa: CASSLVRTGAPGANVLTF
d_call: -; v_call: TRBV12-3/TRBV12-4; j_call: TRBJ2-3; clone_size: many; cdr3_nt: TGTGCCAGCAAAGAAGGACCAGATACGCAGTATTTT; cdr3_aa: CASKEGPDTQYF
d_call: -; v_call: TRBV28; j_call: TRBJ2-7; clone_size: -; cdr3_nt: TGTGCCAGCAGCCCGGAAGGGCGGGTCTACGAGCAGTACTTC; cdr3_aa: CASSPEGRVYEQYF
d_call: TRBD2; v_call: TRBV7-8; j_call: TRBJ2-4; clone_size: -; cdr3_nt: TGTGCCAGCAGCAGAAGGACTAGCGGGACGGGCAAAAACATTCAGTACTTC; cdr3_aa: CASSRRTSGTGKNIQYF
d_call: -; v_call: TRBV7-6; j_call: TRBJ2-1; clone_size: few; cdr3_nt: TGTGCCAGCAGCTTCGGGAGAGGCAATGAGCAGTTCTTC; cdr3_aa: CASSFGRGNEQFF
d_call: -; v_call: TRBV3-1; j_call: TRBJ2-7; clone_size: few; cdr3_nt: TGTGCCAGCAGCCGGGGGCTATCTGGTTACGAGCAGTACTTC; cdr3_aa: CASSRGLSGYEQYF
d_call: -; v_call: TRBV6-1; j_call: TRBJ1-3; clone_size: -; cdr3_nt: TGTGCCAGCAGTGAAAATAGGGGCTCTGGAAACACCATATATTTT; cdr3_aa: CASSENRGSGNTIYF
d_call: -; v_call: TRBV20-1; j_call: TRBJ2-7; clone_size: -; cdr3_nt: TGCAGTGCTAGAGGGCTGAACTCCTACGAGCAGTACTTC; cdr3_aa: CSARGLNSYEQYF
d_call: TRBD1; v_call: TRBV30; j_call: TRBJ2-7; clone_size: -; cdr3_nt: TGTGCCTGGACGGGACAGGCCTACGAGCAGTACTTC; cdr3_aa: CAWTGQAYEQYF